This note documents a single TCR beta chain sequence. This entry comes from a study of blood T cell repertoires in COVID-19. The CDR3 length is 15 residues. Per the germline V gene, CDR1 is SGHRS and CDR2 is YFSETQ. Losses at the gene ends were 6 bases for V and 1 base for J; bases not matched to a gene: 6. Generated by immunoSEQ multiplex PCR, the TCRdb table keeps only in-frame clones and is missing some. This table has about 74,000 clones, 88% appearing once. This sequence was found in a woman older than 75 with acute or convalescent COVID-19. The sequencing sample was made of peripheral blood. The V call is TRBV5-1, the J call TRBJ2-3; 9 nucleotides line up with TRBD1. The CDR3 DNA sequence: TGCGCCAGCACCCGGGGGACAGGGCGCACAGATACGCAGTATTTT. Its translation: CASTRGTGRTDTQYF.